The 23 T cell receptor beta chains given below trace back to one sample, sequenced in a study of T-cell memory formation after mild COVID-19. TCRdb reanalysed the 5' RACE reads using MiXCR and keeps one entry per CDR3 protein. The table includes approximately 300,000 distinct CDR3 sequences, under 8.5% detected once. Specimen: PBMCs or a T cell subset sorted from them (not recorded which). The receptors come from a man between 18 and 35 years old who had mild COVID-19 (a few samples of this study predate the infection). Cell type and time point are not known.

The sample holds a few counts of this clonotype. The V call is TRBV18, the J call TRBJ1-5; possibly TRBD1 for D (5 bases). Germline values: CDR1 KGHSH, CDR2 LQKENI. Trimming removed 5 bases at V and 0 bases at J, with 8 bases between. The CDR3 is 14 residues long. The CDR3 is CASSGANSNQPQHF. The DNA for the CDR3 is TGTGCCAGCTCAGGGGCTAATAGCAATCAGCCCCAGCATTTT.

This chain links TRBV18 with TRBJ1-1, with 7 bases aligning to TRBD1. Looked up from germline, CDR1 is KGHSH and CDR2 is LQKENI. This CDR3 has 13 amino acids. Trimming took 5 bases from V and 6 from J; bases not matched to a gene: 6. Written as DNA, the CDR3 is TGTGCCAGCTCAGAACAGGGGATGGCTGAAGCTTTCTTT. It codes for CASSEQGMAEAFF.

This clonotype has a count of ten or more. V is TRBV7-8 and J is TRBJ2-1; D gene ambiguous. Trimming took 5 bases from V and 2 from J, leaving 16 bases between them. Germline CDR1 is SGHVS and CDR2 is FQNEAQ. The CDR3 is 16 residues long. The CDR3, as DNA: TGTGCCAGCAGCCCCCCTCGTGGTTTGCCCTACAATGAGCAGTTCTTC. The encoded protein is CASSPPRGLPYNEQFF.

The chain links TRBV7-2 to TRBJ1-6; tentatively, D is TRBD1 (5 bases). This CDR3 spans 16 amino acids. CDR1 is SGHTA and CDR2 is FQGNSA in the germline V gene. V lost 2 bases and J lost 7, with 15 bases in between. CDR3 in amino acids: CASSLWVGRENSPLHF. The DNA for the CDR3 is TGTGCCAGCAGCTTATGGGTCGGCAGGGAGAATTCACCCCTCCACTTT.

This clonotype was observed a handful of times. CDR3 residues: CAITSTGELFF. Here the CDR3 DNA reads TGTGCCATCACCTCTACCGGGGAGCTGTTTTTT. The gene calls are TRBV10-3 and TRBJ2-2, with D unclear. The CDR3 totals 11 residues. Germline V lookup: CDR1 ENHRY, CDR2 SYGVKD. V was pared by 7 bases and J by 5 bases, with 5 bases between.

V gene TRBV12-3 or TRBV12-4 combines with J gene TRBJ1-1; D unresolved. The CDR3 spans 12 residues. V was clipped by 4 bases and J by 3 bases, with 6 bases between them. The CDR3 is CASSWADTEAFF. The CDR3 DNA reads TGTGCCAGCAGTTGGGCGGACACTGAAGCTTTCTTT.

The chain couples TRBV2 to TRBJ1-6; D call uncertain. The ends were cut back, 5 bases at V and 10 bases at J, with 15 bases in the middle. The CDR3 covers 14 residues. CDR1 and CDR2 from the germline V gene are SNHLY and FYNNEI. The CDR3 protein is CASSLREGESPLHF. In DNA form, the CDR3 reads TGTGCCAGCAGTCTCCGGGAAGGAGAATCACCCCTCCACTTT.

This sequence joins TRBV11-3 and TRBJ1-4; tentative D call: TRBD1 (6 bases). Germline lookup yields CDR1 SGHNT and CDR2 YENEEA. This CDR3 is 15 amino acids long. V gave up 1 base and J gave up 7 bases, with 13 bases separating them. The CDR3 DNA follows: TGTGCCAGCAGCTTAGGAGGGGGACGCGGTGAAAAACTGTTTTTT. Translating it yields CASSLGGGRGEKLFF.

In its sample, this clonotype was seen a few times. This rearrangement joins TRBV12-3 or TRBV12-4 to TRBJ2-5; 8 bases align to TRBD1. The CDR3 has 16 residues. V was pared by 7 bases and J by 7 bases, with 17 bases of the junction left unmatched. CDR3 amino acids: CASTDTGQALATTQYF. CDR3 sequence (DNA): TGTGCCAGCACCGATACGGGACAGGCGCTGGCAACGACCCAGTACTTC.

A few counts support this clonotype. This chain links TRBV28 with TRBJ2-7; D may be TRBD1 or TRBD2 (5 bases each). Germline lookup yields CDR1 MDHEN and CDR2 SYDVKM. This CDR3 has 14 residues. Trimming stripped 3 bases from V and 3 bases from J, with 12 bases between. Written as DNA, the CDR3 is TGTGCCAGCAGTTTCCGGGGACGGAGCTACGAGCAGTACGTC. As protein: CASSFRGRSYEQYV.

This clonotype was counted a single time. The chain joins TRBV7-9 to TRBJ2-7; D is unresolved. CDR1 SEHNR and CDR2 FQNEAQ come from the germline V gene (reference sequence). The ends were cut back, 5 bases at V and 1 base at J, with 6 bases in the middle. The CDR3 is made up of 12 amino acids. In nucleotides, the CDR3 is TGTGCCAGCAGCGTGGAATCCTACGAGCAGTACTTC. It is translated as CASSVESYEQYF.

The chain couples TRBV3-1 to TRBJ2-1; TRBD1 matches at 9 bases. The CDR3 has 14 residues. Germline CDR1 reads LGHDT; CDR2 reads YNNKEL (reference sequence). J lost 7 bases, V lost 2 bases, and 3 bases had no gene match. The CDR3 is CASSQHRGLNEQFF. Here the CDR3 DNA reads TGTGCCAGCAGCCAACACAGGGGGCTAAATGAGCAGTTCTTC.

This clonotype has a handful of counts. This rearrangement joins TRBV10-3 to TRBJ2-5; no clear D gene. Germline-derived CDR1 and CDR2 are ENHRY and SYGVKD. V lost 0 bases and J 1 base, leaving 6 bases between the germline ends. The CDR3 extends over 14 amino acids. The CDR3 region has the DNA TGTGCCATCAGTGAGTCGGGCCTCCAAGAGACCCAGTACTTC. It translates to CAISESGLQETQYF.

This clonotype was recorded many times. The rearrangement uses TRBV12-3 or TRBV12-4 and TRBJ1-2; D remains unclear. Trimming pared 1 base from V and 8 bases from J, leaving 11 bases between. CDR3 length: 13 residues. The CDR3 region has the DNA TGTGCCAGCAGTTTAGGAGGACCCTTGGGCTACACCTTC. It specifies CASSLGGPLGYTF.

This clonotype was seen only a few times. The rearrangement uses TRBV3-1 and TRBJ2-5; D is uncertain. The CDR3 length is 15 residues. The V gene lost 0 bases and the J gene lost 5 bases, with 13 bases spanning the gap. Per germline, CDR1 LGHDT and CDR2 YNNKEL (reference sequence). The CDR3 nucleotides are TGTGCCAGCAGCCAAGACAGCGTGACGGAGGAGACCCAGTACTTC. Translation: CASSQDSVTEETQYF.

This clonotype was counted only a few times. The genes are TRBV11-1 and TRBJ2-2; D perhaps matches TRBD2 (5 bases). This CDR3 has 14 amino acids. V lost 5 bases, J lost 5 bases, and 12 bases lay in between. Per germline, CDR1 SGHAT and CDR2 FQDESV (reference sequence). CDR3 amino acids: CASSLEEWTGELFF. In DNA, the CDR3 is TGTGCCAGCAGCCTGGAGGAGTGGACCGGGGAGCTGTTTTTT.

The chain links TRBV29-1 to TRBJ1-1, with D hard to call. This CDR3 comprises 15 residues. CDR1 SQVTM and CDR2 ANQGSEA come from the germline V gene. Trimming cost V 5 bases and J 3 bases, with 19 bases left between them. Written as DNA, the CDR3 is TGCAGCGTTAAATCTCTGGCCCAGACGGACACTGAAGCTTTCTTT. Its protein product is CSVKSLAQTDTEAFF.

Only a few counts were recorded for this clonotype. V usage is TRBV5-4 and J usage is TRBJ2-4; 9 nucleotides match TRBD1. Germline CDR1 and CDR2: SGHNT and YYREEE (reference sequence). J gave up 6 bases and V 4 bases, and 2 bases lay outside the gene matches. The CDR3 length is 13 residues. The CDR3 DNA sequence: TGTGCCAGCAGCCTGGGACAGGGAAACATTCAGTACTTC. Its translation is CASSLGQGNIQYF.

CDR3 sequence: CASSLMQGPAYEQYF. For the CDR3, the DNA is TGCGCCAGCAGCTTGATGCAGGGTCCTGCCTACGAGCAGTACTTC. V usage is TRBV5-1 and J usage is TRBJ2-7, with D maybe TRBD1 (5 bases). CDR1 and CDR2 (germline): SGHRS, YFSETQ. The CDR3 has 15 amino acids. The germline V and J ends were trimmed by 1 base and 2 bases, with 13 bases remaining between them.

In this sample, this clonotype turned up many times. The J gene is TRBJ2-1, the V gene TRBV6-2 or TRBV6-3; maybe TRBD2 (6 bases). The V end was cut by 3 bases, the J end by 6 bases, with 15 bases between. Germline CDR1 is MNHEY and CDR2 is SVGEGT. The CDR3 loop spans 15 amino acids. The CDR3 DNA reads as TGTGCCAGCAGTTATCGGGGACTCGGTGTCAATGAGCAGTTCTTC. Its translation is CASSYRGLGVNEQFF.

This clonotype has ten or more counts. V and J are TRBV25-1 and TRBJ1-2; 8 bases are shared with TRBD1. The V gene's germline CDR1 is MGHDK and CDR2 SYGVNS. The CDR3 is 12 amino acids. Trimming took 7 bases from V and 8 from J; bases not matched to a gene: 6. The CDR3 spells CASMDRADGYTF. As DNA, the CDR3 is TGTGCCAGCATGGACAGGGCGGACGGCTACACCTTC.

This clonotype turned up a few times. CDR3 sequence reads: CASSPRDGEKLFF. The CDR3 DNA is TGTGCCAGCAGCCCCCGGGACGGTGAAAAACTGTTTTTT. The chain is built from TRBV7-9 and TRBJ1-4, with D perhaps TRBD1 (5 bases). The length of the CDR3 is 13 residues. V lost 5 bases and J lost 7, with 11 bases in between. From germline, CDR1 is SEHNR and CDR2 FQNEAQ (reference sequence).

The gene calls are TRBV2 and TRBJ2-1; 8 nucleotides align to TRBD2. This CDR3 region has 14 residues. Losses at the gene ends were 11 bases for V and 4 bases for J; bases not matched to a gene: 10. Germline values: CDR1 SNHLY, CDR2 FYNNEI. For the CDR3, the DNA is TGTGCCGTCGAGAGCGGGGGTAAATACAATGAGCAGTTCTTC. Translated: CAVESGGKYNEQFF.